Sequencing of this T cell receptor (beta chain) was carried out in a study of T-cell memory formation after mild COVID-19 (dated by TCRdb to the early 2020s). For the wider study: TCR sequence clusters from the two donors were found to be largely donor specific. T-cell clones expanding and contracting after mild COVID-19 in two donors were tracked by longitudinal TCRalpha and TCRbeta repertoire sequencing. The cohort was made up of two young adult volunteers, one female and one male, who were previously healthy.

Sequencing was performed on an Illumina NovaSeq 6000. cDNA libraries for TCRalpha and TCRbeta were prepared by 5'RACE using constant-segment primers, with sample barcodes and unique molecular identifiers added. RNA was extracted from every sample with Trizol reagent. Libraries were amplified in two PCR steps, with a second sample barcode and Illumina TruSeq adapters added in the second step. Sequencing of the libraries was done on an Illumina NovaSeq, producing 2 x 150 bp paired-end reads. The published analysis was carried out like this. Reads were demultiplexed and collapsed into UMI-guided consensus sequences with migec v1.2.7. With mixcr v2.1.11, UMI consensuses were aligned to TRA and TRB V and J templates and assembled into clonotypes. A clonotype was counted as expanded or contracted only if both edgeR and NoisET called the change significant, with noise models trained on biological replicates. For edgeR calls, the thresholds were a false discovery rate-adjusted p below 0.01 and a log2 fold-change of 1. As an exploratory analysis of dynamics, max-normalized trajectories of the 1000 most abundant clonotypes were examined by PCA with hierarchical clustering. Separately sequenced CD4+ and CD8+ repertoires were used to assign the CD4 or CD8 phenotype of responding clones. The public reads were quality trimmed at Q25 with fastp and then assembled into clones with MiXCR by TCRdb, keeping productive beta chains. Entries that share a CDR3 protein sequence are merged under the most common genes and DNA. These V and J calls rely on TCRdb rather than the paper's analysis. This sample lists around 530,000 distinct CDR3 sequences; about 20% were detected once. About 8.7% of the sample goes to the ten largest clones.

Ficoll-Paque density gradient centrifugation was the method used to isolate PBMCs. This clonotype occurred a few times. The antigen it binds to is not known. There are no base qualities to consult, and no much larger clone falls within one base. The paper as a whole reports these results and caveats: The second-wave clones that peaked on day 37 were not confirmed to be SARS-CoV-2 specific. The detection of some responding clones in pre-infection memory suggests that pre-existing cross-reactive memory T cells joined the SARS-CoV-2 response. Contracting CD4+ clones appeared mostly in the CM and EM memory subsets, whereas CD8+ clones were enriched in EMRA. From day 15 to 85, contracting clones showed balanced CD4/CD8 phenotypes, whereas a second wave of clones that expanded from day 15 to 37 leaned towards CD4+. Only two mild cases were covered in the study, and larger cohorts including severe cases with pre-infection samples were considered necessary.

The specimen was PBMCs or a T cell subset sorted from them (not recorded which). This sequence originates from an adult woman who had mild COVID-19 (a few samples of this study predate the infection). The sample titles of this study are shuffled in the database, so cell type and time point are left out; the donor was told from shared clones.

The DNA sequence follows: TGTGCCTGGAGTGTACGGGACAAAAGCCGGGAGTACTTC. This is translated as CAWSVRDKSREYF. The rearranged chain carries TRBV30 and TRBJ2-7; possibly the D gene is TRBD1, per 6 matching bases. The germline ends are 17 bases apart after V is trimmed by 0 bases and J by 11 bases. CDR3 length: 13 amino acids, cysteine to phenylalanine. Only the CDR3 DNA stays, 39 bases, in frame from base 1. Via the germline V gene (reference sequence), CDR1 is GTSNPN and CDR2 SVGIG.